This T cell receptor (beta chain) stems from a study of Ad26.COV2.S vaccination and SARS-CoV-2 variants. Repertoires were generated with immunoSEQ multiplex PCR, while TCRdb's copy carries only in-frame clones and drops some. Of approximately 280,000 clones listed, about 90% are singletons. To note about this clone: Its target is unknown.

Trimming removed 3 bases from V and 3 bases from J, with 16 bases in between. Germline loops: CDR1 LGHDT, CDR2 YNNKEL (reference sequence). There are 16 residues in the CDR3. Study findings and constraints: Post-vaccination breadth of spike-specific CD8+ and CD4+ T cell responses was reportedly substantial. TCR breadth and depth analyses may have underestimated total T cell responses.

Treatment described: around 19 received Ad26.COV2.S at low or high dose, single or two shots; 5 received placebo; per-sample allocation not given. Samples came from day 63 after the first vaccine or placebo injection. Donation was by an adult aged 18-55 years who was in Boston. Spike of the Wuhan-strain SARS-CoV-2 was expressed by an Ad26 vector, which formed the vaccine. The source is a person between 18 and 59 years old who received the Ad26.COV2.S COVID-19 vaccine or a placebo. The sample was peripheral blood, taken in a trial of Ad26.COV2.S vaccine versus placebo. V and J are TRBV3-1 (or the pseudogene TRBV3-2) and TRBJ2-3; tentatively, D is TRBD1 or TRBD2 (5 bases each). CDR3 sequence reads: CASSHTRGFRTDTQYF. Here the CDR3 DNA reads TGTGCCAGCAGCCACACGAGGGGATTTCGGACAGATACGCAGTATTTT.